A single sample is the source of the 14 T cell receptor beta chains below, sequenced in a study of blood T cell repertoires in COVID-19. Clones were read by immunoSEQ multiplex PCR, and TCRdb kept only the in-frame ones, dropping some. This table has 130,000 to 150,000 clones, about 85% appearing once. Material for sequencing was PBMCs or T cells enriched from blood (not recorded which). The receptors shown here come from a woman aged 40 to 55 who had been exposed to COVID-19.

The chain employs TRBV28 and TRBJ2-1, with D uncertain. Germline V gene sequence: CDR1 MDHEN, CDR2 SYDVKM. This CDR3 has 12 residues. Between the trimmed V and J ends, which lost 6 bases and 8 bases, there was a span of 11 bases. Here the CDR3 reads CASREEYYEQFF. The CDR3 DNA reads TGTGCCAGCAGAGAAGAGTATTATGAGCAGTTCTTC.

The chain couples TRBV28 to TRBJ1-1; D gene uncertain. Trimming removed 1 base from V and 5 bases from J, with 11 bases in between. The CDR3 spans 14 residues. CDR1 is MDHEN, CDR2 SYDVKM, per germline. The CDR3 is CASSLYPGRTEAFF. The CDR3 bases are TGTGCCAGCAGTTTATATCCTGGCAGAACTGAAGCTTTCTTT.

The CDR3: CASSISGRYYNEQFF. Here the CDR3 DNA reads TGTGCCAGCAGCATAAGCGGGAGGTATTACAATGAGCAGTTCTTC. The chain is built from TRBV11-3 and TRBJ2-1, with TRBD2 matching 9 bases. CDR3 length equals 15 residues. The junction had 6 bases not matched to a gene; V was cut back by 5 bases and J by 4 bases. Germline loops: CDR1 SGHNT, CDR2 YENEEA.

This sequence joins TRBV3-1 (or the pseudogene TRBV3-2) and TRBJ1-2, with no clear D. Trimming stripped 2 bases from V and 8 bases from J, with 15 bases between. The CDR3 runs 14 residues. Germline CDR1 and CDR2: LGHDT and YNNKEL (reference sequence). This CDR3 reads CASSQPPDTSGYTF. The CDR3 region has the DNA TGTGCCAGCAGCCAACCACCCGACACCTCCGGCTACACCTTC.

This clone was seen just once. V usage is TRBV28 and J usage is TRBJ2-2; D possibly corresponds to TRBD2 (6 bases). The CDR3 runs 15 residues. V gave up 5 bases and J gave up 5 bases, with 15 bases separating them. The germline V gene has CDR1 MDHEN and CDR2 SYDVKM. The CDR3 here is CASSPSLAATGELFF. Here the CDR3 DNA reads TGTGCCAGCAGTCCCTCTTTAGCGGCTACCGGGGAGCTGTTTTTT.

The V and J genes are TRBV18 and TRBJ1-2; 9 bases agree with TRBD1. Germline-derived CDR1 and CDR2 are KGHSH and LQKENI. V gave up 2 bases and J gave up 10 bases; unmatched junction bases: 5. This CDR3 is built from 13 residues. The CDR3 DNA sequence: TGTGCCAGCTCACCAGGGACAGGGCCCAACTACACCTTC. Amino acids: CASSPGTGPNYTF.

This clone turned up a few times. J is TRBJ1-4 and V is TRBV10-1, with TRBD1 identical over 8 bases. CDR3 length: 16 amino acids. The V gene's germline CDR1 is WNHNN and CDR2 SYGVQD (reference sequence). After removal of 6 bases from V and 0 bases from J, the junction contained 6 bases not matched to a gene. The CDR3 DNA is TGCGCCAGCAGCGCCGGACAGGGAGCAACTAATGAAAAACTGTTTTTT. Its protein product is CASSAGQGATNEKLFF.

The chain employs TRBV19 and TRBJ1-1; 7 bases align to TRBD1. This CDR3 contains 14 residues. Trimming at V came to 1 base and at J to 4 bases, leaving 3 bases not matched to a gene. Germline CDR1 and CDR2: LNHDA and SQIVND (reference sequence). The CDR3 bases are TGTGCCAGTAGTATAGGGGGACAGTTCACTGAAGCTTTCTTT. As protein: CASSIGGQFTEAFF.

The CDR3 sequence: CASSGQGLSETQYF. The CDR3 DNA is TGTGCCAGCAGCGGGCAGGGGTTGAGCGAGACCCAGTACTTC. The V gene is TRBV5-4, the J gene TRBJ2-5; D is possibly TRBD1 (6 bases). In germline, CDR1 is SGHNT, CDR2 YYREEE (reference sequence). The CDR3 covers 14 residues. Trimming cost V 4 bases and J 5 bases, with 15 bases left between them.

The CDR3 sequence is CASSKGRTEAFF. CDR3 DNA: TGTGCCAGCAGCAAGGGGCGCACTGAAGCTTTCTTT. The gene calls are TRBV21-1 and TRBJ1-1; the table gives TRBD1 as D, unverified against the DNA. TRBV21-1 is classified as a pseudogene. The CDR3 has 12 residues.

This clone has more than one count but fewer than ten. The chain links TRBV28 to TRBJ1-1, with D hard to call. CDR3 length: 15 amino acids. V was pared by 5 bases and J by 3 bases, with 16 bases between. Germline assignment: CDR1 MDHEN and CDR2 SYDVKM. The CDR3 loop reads CASSPRGGLDTEAFF. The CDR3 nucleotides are TGTGCCAGCAGTCCGAGAGGTGGGTTGGACACTGAAGCTTTCTTT.

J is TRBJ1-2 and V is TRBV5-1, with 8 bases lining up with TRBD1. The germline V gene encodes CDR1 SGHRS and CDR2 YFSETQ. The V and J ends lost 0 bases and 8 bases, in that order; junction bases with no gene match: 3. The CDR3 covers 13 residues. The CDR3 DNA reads TGCGCCAGCAGCTTGGTCCGGGACAGGGGCTACACCTTC. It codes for CASSLVRDRGYTF.

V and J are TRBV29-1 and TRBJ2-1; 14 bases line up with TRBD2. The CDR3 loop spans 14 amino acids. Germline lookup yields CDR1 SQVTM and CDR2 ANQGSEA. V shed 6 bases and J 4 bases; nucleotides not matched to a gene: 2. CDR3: CSVRLAGGYNEQFF. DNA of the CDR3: TGCAGCGTAAGACTAGCGGGAGGGTACAATGAGCAGTTCTTC.

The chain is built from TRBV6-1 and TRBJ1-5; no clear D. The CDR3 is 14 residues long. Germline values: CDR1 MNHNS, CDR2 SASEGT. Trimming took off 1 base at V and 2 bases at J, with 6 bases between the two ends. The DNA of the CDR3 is TGTGCCAGCAGTGAAGTTACAGGCAATCAGCCCCAGCATTTT. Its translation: CASSEVTGNQPQHF.